This T cell receptor (beta chain) was recovered during a study of beta chain features in type 1 diabetes. Study outcomes and limitations: Type 1 diabetes patients had moderately but significantly shorter TCRB CDR3s in all four CD4+ subsets.

As to this clone: The antigen is not known.

Reverse transcribing all isolated RNA meant expressed TCRB transcripts were sequenced. Regulatory, naive and central memory T cell samples averaged roughly 3.5 million reads. The data were produced by immunoSEQ multiplex PCR, yet TCRdb's version contains in-frame clones alone and is incomplete. The sample has hundreds of thousands of clones; around an eighth are singletons. The CDR3 loop spans 14 amino acids. Germline V gene data show CDR1 as GTSNPN and CDR2 as SVGIG (reference sequence). Trimming cost V 0 bases and J 3 bases, with 12 bases left between them. This clonotype was obtained from a man between 18 and 29 years old with type 1 diabetes. Material for sequencing was naive CD4+ T cells from blood. The chain uses TRBV30 and TRBJ2-7; D unresolved. The CDR3 nucleotides are TGTGCCTGGAGTGTCTTGGGAAGAAGCTACGAGCAGTACTTC. It translates to CAWSVLGRSYEQYF.